One T cell receptor (beta chain) is described in this entry. These data come from a study of technical replicates of blood from several donors. The data were produced by immunoSEQ multiplex PCR, yet TCRdb's version contains in-frame clones alone and is incomplete. The repertoire holds 65,000 to 95,000 clones, with nearly 98% as singletons. CDR1 GTSNPN and CDR2 SVGIG come from the germline V gene (reference sequence). The CDR3 length is 15 residues. Germline trimming cut 2 bases from V and 3 bases from J; bases unmatched to any gene: 4. The clonotype originates from a human donor in good health. The chain combines TRBV30 with TRBJ1-2; 12 bases are a match to TRBD1. The sequenced material came from T cells isolated from PBMCs. The CDR3 loop is CAWSPGTGGYYGYTF. CDR3 bases: TGTGCCTGGAGTCCTGGGACAGGGGGCTACTATGGCTACACCTTC.